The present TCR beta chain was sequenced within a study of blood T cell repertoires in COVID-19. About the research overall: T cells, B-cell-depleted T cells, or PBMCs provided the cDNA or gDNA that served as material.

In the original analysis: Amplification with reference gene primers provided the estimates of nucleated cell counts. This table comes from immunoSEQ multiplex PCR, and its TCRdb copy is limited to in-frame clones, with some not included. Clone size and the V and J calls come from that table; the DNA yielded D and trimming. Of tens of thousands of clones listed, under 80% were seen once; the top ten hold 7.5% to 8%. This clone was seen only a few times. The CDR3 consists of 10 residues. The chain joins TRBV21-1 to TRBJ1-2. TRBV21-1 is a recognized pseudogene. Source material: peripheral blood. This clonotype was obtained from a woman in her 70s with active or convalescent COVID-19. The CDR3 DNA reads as TGTGCCAGCCCTCCGGATGGCTACACCTTC. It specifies CASPPDGYTF.